This is a list of T cell receptor beta chains from one sample in a study of T-cell reconstitution after alpha-beta-depleted transplantation in children. TCRdb reanalysed the PCR reads using MiXCR and keeps one entry per CDR3 protein. The table has roughly 120,000 distinct CDR3 sequences, under 25% seen once. This specimen consisted of PBMCs, mostly from graft donor cells, obtained 180 days after TCRalphabeta/CD19-depleted stem cell transplant. All receptors come from a male patient between 2 and 10 years old who had a stem cell transplant for chronic granulomatous disease, so the T cells may come from the graft donor. Both conserved end residues are part of each CDR3. D genes are given only for firm matches. Not every row has a clone size; where given, it reads once, few, many or a size class.

abundance	v_gene	d_gene	j_gene	CDR3aa	CDR3nt
-	TRBV29-1	-	TRBJ1-1	CSVAQGQNTEAFF	TGCAGCGTTGCTCAGGGCCAAAACACTGAAGCTTTCTTT
many	TRBV12-3/TRBV12-4	-	TRBJ1-1	CASSSPGNTEAFF	TGTGCCAGCAGTTCGCCGGGGAACACTGAAGCTTTCTTT
many	TRBV20-1	-	TRBJ2-3	CSARDADTQYF	TGCAGTGCTAGAGACGCAGATACGCAGTATTTT
many	TRBV7-2	TRBD1	TRBJ1-4	CASSSGQGGLGEKLFF	TGTGCCAGCAGCTCGGGACAGGGGGGGCTCGGTGAAAAACTGTTTTTT
-	TRBV6-5	-	TRBJ1-6	CASSYRGGSPLHF	TGTGCCAGCAGTTACAGGGGAGGCTCACCCCTCCACTTT
few	TRBV7-2	TRBD2	TRBJ2-1	CASSLAPGLLFF	TGTGCCAGCAGCTTAGCACCGGGACTACTGTTCTTC
-	TRBV24-1	-	TRBJ2-1	CATSDSAGGHLYNEQFF	TGTGCCACCAGTGATTCCGCCGGGGGTCACCTGTACAATGAGCAGTTCTTC
-	TRBV20-1	TRBD1	TRBJ1-6	CSARDSNSPLHF	TGCAGTGCCCGGGACAGCAATTCACCCCTCCACTTT
-	TRBV20-1	-	TRBJ2-5	CSAGFQGHQETQYF	TGCAGTGCTGGATTCCAGGGGCACCAAGAGACCCAGTACTTC
many	TRBV11-2	-	TRBJ2-5	CASSLGSAPQGTQYF	TGTGCCAGCAGCTTAGGGTCAGCTCCTCAGGGGACCCAGTACTTC
many	TRBV5-4	TRBD2	TRBJ2-1	CASSQREAIEQFF	TGTGCCAGCAGTCAGCGGGAGGCGATTGAGCAGTTCTTC
many	TRBV11-2	TRBD2	TRBJ2-1	CASSPGVGGGYNEQFF	TGTGCCAGCAGCCCCGGGGTGGGCGGGGGATACAATGAGCAGTTCTTC